This T cell receptor (beta chain) appears in the sequencing data of a study of siplizumab effects on memory and regulatory T cells. Overall study results and limits: Siplizumab brought about a significant reduction in alloreactive sequences traceable to unstimulated CD4+ memory cells.

Note on this clone: What it binds is unknown.

In each sample, about 100,000 TCR templates were assayed. Profiling relied on immunoSEQ multiplex PCR, and the TCRdb table lists in-frame clones only, not all of them. The table records 75,000 to 95,000 clones, about 87% of them present only once. This sequence originates from a human donor in good health. Specimen: CD4+ T cells sorted from blood.

The CDR3 DNA is TGTGCCAGCAGCTGGCGGACAGGGAGCACAGATACGCAGTATTTT. Translating it yields CASSWRTGSTDTQYF. The chain carries TRBV6-5 and TRBJ2-3; 8 bases fit TRBD1. Germline V lookup: CDR1 MNHEY, CDR2 SVGAGI. The J segment lost 0 bases and the V segment lost 6 bases, leaving 5 bases of the junction unmatched. The CDR3 has 15 amino acids.